The clone carrying this TCR beta chain was seen ten or more times. The target antigen is unknown. A single record per CDR3 protein comes from TCRdb applying MiXCR to the 5' RACE reads. There are 250,000 to 350,000 distinct CDR3 sequences in the sample; more than 20% occur only once, and approximately 3.7% lies in the top ten. V shed 0 bases and J shed 8 bases, with 7 bases lying between them. The V gene's germline CDR1 is SQVTM and CDR2 ANQGSEA. The CDR3 sequence is 12 residues long. These data are taken from a study of CD8 T cells in ankylosing spondylitis. Findings and caveats of the study: Reported data indicate significant enrichment of disease-linked clones within matched ankylosing spondylitis synovial fluid.

The sequencing input was blood, either unsorted or a sorted T cell fraction (not recorded which). The V gene is TRBV29-1, the J gene TRBJ2-2, with D possibly TRBD2 on 6 matching bases. This sequence originates from a female donor with ankylosing spondylitis or in good health (not recorded which). The CDR3 region is CSVEDGGGELFF. The CDR3 DNA reads TGCAGCGTTGAAGATGGGGGGGGGGAGCTGTTTTTT.